This T cell receptor beta chain emerged from a study of T cell changes during pregnancy in multiple sclerosis. Trimming took 2 bases from V and 4 from J, leaving 12 bases between them. Germline values: CDR1 SGHAT, CDR2 FQNNGV. This CDR3 has 14 residues. Only in-frame clones appear in the TCRdb table, and some are missing; sequencing was by immunoSEQ multiplex PCR. The data show roughly 110,000 clones, 85% to 95% seen once. The sample was peripheral blood, taken in the third trimester of pregnancy. The chain recombines TRBV11-2 with TRBJ2-7, with D perhaps matching TRBD2 (7 bases). The source of this sequence is a female donor in good health, enrolled as a control in a pregnancy study. The CDR3: CASSLQRGGYEQYF. DNA of the CDR3: TGTGCCAGCAGCTTACAGAGGGGGGGGTACGAGCAGTACTTC.